This T cell receptor beta chain was recovered during a study of shared clonotypes between healthy human individuals. Study-wide results and limits: Memory subsets had estimated richness that was generally smaller than that of naive subsets.

The repertoire was sequenced with immunoSEQ multiplex PCR; TCRdb's copy has only in-frame clones and lacks some. The sample lists 90,000 to 120,000 clones, roughly 70% occurring once. On this clone: The target antigen is unknown.

Nashville, Tennessee was home to all donors, each a Caucasian adult. This CDR3 contains 17 residues. The source of this sequence is a woman aged 25 to 39 in good health. The rearrangement links TRBV21-1 to TRBJ1-1; the D call of TRBD1 is as the table states it, not checked on the DNA. TRBV21-1 is a recognized pseudogene. Material for sequencing was memory CD8+ T cells sorted from blood. Subset specified: CD45RO+ cells pooled with CCR7-negative TemRA cells. CDR3 nucleotides: TGTGCCAGCAGCTCTCCTGGAAGACAGGGGGAGGACACTGAAGCTTTCTTT. Translated: CASSSPGRQGEDTEAFF.